This TCR beta chain came from a study of blood T cell repertoires in COVID-19. Participant age was roughly 18 to 95 years, and participants resided in fewer than 25 US areas. Membership in each cohort depended on participant-reported clinical history. Recovered participants had two consecutive negative NP/OP PCR tests, healthcare professional clearance, or symptom resolution. This CDR3 region has 18 residues. Looked up from germline, CDR1 is MNHNY and CDR2 is SVGAGI (reference sequence). V trimming: 5 bases; J trimming: 9 bases; junction bases outside the gene matches: 20. As originally analysed: Estimates of nucleated cell counts were drawn from the amplification of reference gene primers. Produced via immunoSEQ multiplex PCR; TCRdb's table is partial and in-frame only. For V, J and clone size, that table is used; D and trimming come from the DNA. The sample records 250,000 or so clones, 80% to 85% being singletons.

Sequenced material: PBMCs or T cells enriched from blood (not recorded which). The rearrangement uses TRBV6-6 and TRBJ2-1; 9 bases align to TRBD1. The sequence derives from a man aged 50 to 60 who had recovered from COVID-19. Here the CDR3 reads CASSPIPPGTGSGREQFF. The CDR3 nucleotides are TGTGCCAGCAGTCCTATTCCTCCCGGGACAGGGAGCGGCCGTGAGCAGTTCTTC.